This T cell receptor (beta chain) derives from a study of T cell repertoires in cytomegalovirus infection. Study-level information: CMV epitopes used comprised recently identified HLA-C-restricted ones and well-studied HLA-B-restricted ones. CMV infection together with matching HLA type was indicated by public TCR beta signatures. Study-level points and caveats: There were carriers of CMV plus the relevant HLA, and cumulative public TCR beta family frequency identified them. Clonotypes of TCR beta that were HLA-C-restricted and CMV-specific dominated the ex vivo response.

TCRdb reprocessed the reads with MiXCR, giving one entry per CDR3 protein. The sample has 750,000 to 950,000 distinct CDR3 sequences, around 29% seen once. This clonotype was seen a few times. What it binds is unknown. Germline V CDR1 and CDR2: SEHNR, FQNEAQ (reference sequence). The CDR3 covers 16 residues. V lost 5 bases and J lost 3, with 17 bases in between. Sequenced material: cultured CD8+ T cells from PBMCs, taken from culture after CMV antigen stimulation. The TCR comes from a human donor in good health (CMV status not recorded). Some clones in this sample may be carry-over from other donors' samples. The chain recombines TRBV7-9 with TRBJ2-1; maybe TRBD2 (6 bases). In nucleotides, the CDR3 is TGTGCCAGCAGCCAAGTGGGGGGACCGGTCTACAATGAGCAGTTCTTC. Translation: CASSQVGGPVYNEQFF.